These 7 T cell receptor beta chains were sequenced from one sample in a study of OX40 agonist ivuxolimab in advanced cancers. Repertoires were generated with immunoSEQ multiplex PCR, while TCRdb's copy carries only in-frame clones and drops some. The sample lists about 18,000 clones, roughly 72% occurring once. Source: CD4+ or CD8+ T cells sorted from blood, taken in a trial of the OX40 agonist ivuxolimab. The receptors come from an adult with an advanced solid tumor such as melanoma, head and neck, liver or kidney cancer.

This chain links TRBV29-1 with TRBJ2-1, with D tentatively TRBD2 (7 bases). Germline V gene data show CDR1 as SQVTM and CDR2 as ANQGSEA. This CDR3 is 14 amino acids long. V lost 7 bases, J lost 4 bases, and 17 bases lay in between. The CDR3 coding sequence is TGCAGCGCCGAGGGGGGGGAAACATACAATGAGCAGTTCTTC. Translation gives CSAEGGETYNEQFF.

This clone appeared a single time. The chain uses TRBV6-5 and TRBJ2-7, with no clear D. Germline V gene sequence: CDR1 MNHEY, CDR2 SVGAGI. The CDR3 covers 13 residues. The V end lost 8 bases, the J end lost 0 bases, and 11 bases lay between the germline ends. The CDR3 protein is CASGTDGSYEQYF. The CDR3 DNA sequence: TGTGCCAGCGGTACCGACGGCTCCTACGAGCAGTACTTC.

The genes are TRBV5-8 and TRBJ2-1; possibly TRBD1 or TRBD2 for D (5 bases each). The germline V gene has CDR1 SGHTS and CDR2 YDEGEE. This CDR3 is built from 15 residues. Trimming took off 4 bases at V and 4 bases at J, with 15 bases between the two ends. The CDR3 sequence is CASSLTEGLYNEQFF. The CDR3 region has the DNA TGTGCCAGCAGCCTGACAGAGGGCTTATACAATGAGCAGTTCTTC.

This chain connects TRBV6-5 to TRBJ2-2, with D perhaps TRBD2 (5 bases). CDR1 is MNHEY, CDR2 SVGAGI, per germline. The CDR3 is 15 amino acids. V lost 10 bases to trimming and J lost 1 base, with 16 bases between them. CDR3 loop: CATGESAGNTGELFF. The CDR3 DNA is TGTGCCACCGGGGAGTCAGCAGGGAACACCGGGGAGCTGTTTTTT.

J is TRBJ2-3 and V is TRBV30, with TRBD2 matching over 7 bases. This CDR3 has 14 residues. V lost 1 base to trimming and J lost 4 bases; unmatched junction nucleotides: 5. Germline values: CDR1 GTSNPN, CDR2 SVGIG (reference sequence). The CDR3 nucleotides are TGTGCCTGGAGTGGTGGACTAGAGGCAGATACGCAGTATTTT. As protein: CAWSGGLEADTQYF.

The rearrangement links TRBV6-5 to TRBJ2-7; 11 bases agree with TRBD1. CDR3 length: 15 amino acids. Germline trimming cut 5 bases from V and 3 bases from J; bases unmatched to any gene: 6. The germline V gene has CDR1 MNHEY and CDR2 SVGAGI. In DNA, the CDR3 is TGTGCCAGCAGTCCTCGGACAGGGGGCCACTACGAGCAGTACTTC. This codes for CASSPRTGGHYEQYF.

The rearrangement links TRBV7-9 to TRBJ2-1; the D gene is possibly TRBD1 (5 bases). The CDR3 sequence is 14 residues long. The V end lost 2 bases, the J end lost 8 bases, and 13 bases lay between the germline ends. The germline gives CDR1 SEHNR, CDR2 FQNEAQ (reference sequence). CDR3 sequence: CASSLIDSQYEQFF. The CDR3 DNA reads as TGTGCCAGCAGCTTAATTGACAGCCAGTATGAGCAGTTCTTC. Complete variable domain (other parts from reference TRBV7-9 and TRBJ2-1): DTGVSQNPRHKITKRGQNVTFRCDPISEHNRLYWYRQTLGQGPEFLTYFQNEAQLEKSRLLSDRFSAERPKGSFSTLEIQRTEQGDSAMYLCASSLIDSQYEQFFGPGTRLTVL.